This TCR beta chain was retrieved from a study of blood T cells in healthy people across ages. The germline V and J ends were trimmed by 4 bases and 0 bases, with 9 bases remaining between them. CDR3 size: 14 residues. In germline, CDR1 is SGHDT, CDR2 YYEEEE. Through a sample-barcoded 5' primer and a J-beta primer mix, a second PCR was run for about 6 to 12 cycles. MiXCR was run by TCRdb on the 5' RACE reads, yielding one entry per CDR3 protein. The profile shows 1 million to 1.2 million distinct CDR3 sequences, around two fifths of them singletons. This receptor was identified in a man younger than 30 in good health. The specimen was blood. J is TRBJ2-3 and V is TRBV5-6; D unresolved. The DNA for the CDR3 is TGTGCCAGCAGCCGTATACAAAGCACAGATACGCAGTATTTT. Residues: CASSRIQSTDTQYF.